The text below deals with one T cell receptor beta chain. The table lists this clone with a few counts. Its antigen is still unknown. It has no much larger one-base neighbor in the sample; base qualities were not kept. This sample is part of a study of beta chain features in type 1 diabetes (dated by TCRdb to 2017 to 2018). For the study in its entirety: No differences in mean age, gender distribution, total cell number or subset yield were found between patients and healthy donors. The study compared TCRB repertoires of sorted circulating CD4+ T cell subsets between recently diagnosed type 1 diabetes patients and matched healthy donors. Regulatory and stem cell-like memory subsets were isolated from only 8 patients and roughly 8 healthy donors, whereas naive and central memory subsets came from all 30 or so donors. A total of approximately 99,000,000 sorted cells were examined across all samples, and RNA yield correlated strongly with the number of cells per subset. The paper as a whole reports these results and caveats: PCR might favor shorter templates, but patient and control samples were amplified and corrected together, so any skew would affect both groups equally. At VDJ recombination sites, type 1 diabetes patients had fewer insertions and more deleted nucleotides, which implies abnormalities in thymic rearrangement. Naive, central memory and regulatory TCRB repertoires appeared more similar among patients than among healthy donors. Only small numbers of individuals were included in the HLA sub-analyses, which left unresolved whether HLA type had any influence on TCRB rearrangement. In all four CD4+ subsets, TCRB CDR3 length was moderately but significantly shorter in type 1 diabetes patients. Sequencing cDNA rather than genomic DNA could over-represent highly expressing activated cells, although activation and CD3 levels did not differ between groups.

Each donor gave one peripheral blood draw, averaging roughly 120 mL, which was collected into heparinised tubes. A BD FACSAria II and a panel including CD45RO, CCR7, CD25, CD127, CD95 and CD27 were used to sort naive, central memory, regulatory and stem cell-like memory CD4+ T cells. Every sorted population had a purity above 98%. PBMCs were isolated immediately by Lymphoprep density gradient centrifugation and stained directly without culture. So that batch effects would be minimized, each experiment stained and sorted samples in pairs, pairing one healthy donor with one patient. All of the isolated RNA was reverse transcribed with the High Capacity cDNA Reverse Transcription Kit, so expressed TCRB transcripts were sequenced. Deep immunoSEQ sequencing was performed on naive, central memory and regulatory T cell samples, with an average of roughly 3.6 million total reads per sample. After sorted cells were lysed in RLT buffer, RNA was extracted with DNase-treated RNeasy Micro or Mini kits, with the choice depending on cell number. Each cell subset was processed on its own to prevent cross-contamination, while patient and healthy donor samples were processed together. TCRB sequences were amplified from cDNA with the immunoSEQ multiplex PCR, producing 87-bp fragments spanning the CDR3 region. Sequencing of the amplicons was performed on the Illumina HiSeq platform. In the source study's methods: PCR bias was computationally corrected using synthetic template baselines, reads within Hamming distance 2 were collapsed, and singletons that could not be merged were discarded. Reads were aligned against IMGT to assign V, D and J genes, CDR3 length and insertions or deletions at six rearrangement sites. Within each subset, clonotype counts were normalized to sorted cell number, after which true diversity and Gini coefficients were computed with the tcR R package. The overlap coefficient, calculated on TCRB nucleotide sequences, was used to quantify repertoire sharing. Out-of-frame TCRB sequences from naive cells were analyzed to stand in for the pre-selection repertoire. TCRdb holds this immuneACCESS table with in-frame rearrangements only. Some clones are missing; in checked studies, unresolved V genes explain under half, and the rest has no known cause. V and J calls plus clone size are reproduced from that table; the DNA served to infer D and trimming. Present in this sample are hundreds of thousands of clones, 10% to 15% of which were seen just once. Of the sample, 0.02% to 0.025% is held by the ten largest clones.

The TCR comes from a man younger than 35 with type 1 diabetes. The sample consisted of naive CD4+ T cells from blood. According to the study, the label for this sample's cell subset or site signals: true naive CD4+ T cells.

The nucleotides read TGTGCCAGCAGCCCTGACCTGGACACTGAAGCTTTCTTT. This sequence encodes CASSPDLDTEAFF. Here the chain combines TRBV7-7 and TRBJ1-1, with no confidently assigned D gene. Its CDR3 holds 13 amino acids, cysteine through phenylalanine. Only CDR3 DNA is held: 39 bases, read in frame from base 1. Looking up the germline V gene (reference sequence) yields CDR1 SSHAT and CDR2 FNYEAQ. V lost 5 bases and J lost 3 bases; the stretch between them is 10 bases long.